The 10 T cell receptor beta chains below all came from one sample that was sequenced in a study of shared clonotypes between healthy human individuals. The assay was immunoSEQ multiplex PCR, and TCRdb's table has in-frame clones only and misses some. The repertoire holds hundreds of thousands of clones, with 90% to 97% as singletons. It was CD45RO-negative cells, positively selected for CCR7, that made up naive CD8 cells, with terminally differentiated effector memory CD45RA+ cells excluded. The sequencing sample was made of naive CD8+ T cells sorted from blood. The receptors here all came from a man younger than 40 in good health.

Regarding this clone: The same CDR3 is also encoded by other DNA sequences in this sample. The rearrangement joins TRBV13 to TRBJ2-1; D gene uncertain. CDR3 size: 12 residues. V was cut by 0 bases and J by 9 bases, with 6 bases left in between. CDR1 is PRHDT and CDR2 is FYEKMQ in the germline V gene (reference sequence). CDR3 loop: CASSLGLAEQFF. The CDR3 DNA reads TGTGCCAGCAGCTTAGGCCTTGCTGAGCAGTTCTTC.

The chain is built from TRBV5-1 and TRBJ1-2; D call uncertain. This CDR3 is built from 13 residues. The germline V gene has CDR1 SGHRS and CDR2 YFSETQ. V was trimmed by 4 bases and J by 4 bases, leaving 11 bases between them. CDR3 coding DNA: TGCGCCAGCAGCCCGACGGATCTCTATGGCTACACCTTC. The encoded protein is CASSPTDLYGYTF.

The chain uses TRBV4-3 and TRBJ1-1; the match to TRBD1 covers 11 bases. This CDR3 has 14 residues. Trimming removed 4 bases from V and 7 bases from J; junction bases left unmatched: 5. Germline V gives CDR1 LGHNA, CDR2 YSLEER. CDR3 DNA sequence: TGCGCCAGCAGCCGAGGGACAGGGGGTGTTGAAGCTTTCTTT. Its translation: CASSRGTGGVEAFF.

This rearrangement joins TRBV19 to TRBJ2-7; 10 nucleotides line up with TRBD2. After removal of 5 bases from V and 6 bases from J, the junction contained 10 bases not matched to a gene. The length of the CDR3 is 15 residues. Germline CDR1 and CDR2: LNHDA and SQIVND (reference sequence). The CDR3 reads CASSSPLAGTSEQYF. CDR3 DNA sequence: TGTGCCAGTAGTTCCCCACTAGCGGGAACTTCCGAGCAGTACTTC. Full variable domain (missing parts from reference TRBV19 and TRBJ2-7): DGGITQSPKYLFRKEGQNVTLSCEQNLNHDAMYWYRQDPGQGLRLIYYSQIVNDFQKGDIAEGYSVSREKKESFPLTVTSAQKNPTAFYLCASSSPLAGTSEQYFGPGTRLTVT.

The chain employs TRBV29-1 and TRBJ2-7, with TRBD1 matching over 9 bases. V gave up 5 bases and J gave up 3 bases; unmatched junction bases: 8. The CDR3 has 14 amino acids. The V gene's germline CDR1 is SQVTM and CDR2 ANQGSEA. In DNA, the CDR3 is TGCAGCGTTCTACAGGGGGCGCAAATCTACGAGCAGTACTTC. Translated: CSVLQGAQIYEQYF.

The chain is built from TRBV7-9 and TRBJ1-4; D is uncertain. V dropped 1 base and J dropped 0 bases, with 6 bases sitting between them. There are 15 residues in the CDR3. CDR1 and CDR2 from the germline V gene are SEHNR and FQNEAQ (reference sequence). CDR3 sequence: CASSLGVATNEKLFF. CDR3 in DNA: TGTGCCAGCAGCTTAGGAGTTGCAACTAATGAAAAACTGTTTTTT.

The genes are TRBV6-6 and TRBJ2-7; D is ambiguous. The CDR3 is 15 amino acids. Trimming removed 2 bases from V and 5 bases from J, with 16 bases in between. Looked up from germline, CDR1 is MNHNY and CDR2 is SVGAGI (reference sequence). CDR3 coding DNA: TGTGCCAGCAGTTACGGTCGGCCCCCTCTGGACGAGCAGTACTTC. It specifies CASSYGRPPLDEQYF.

The gene calls are TRBV6-5 and TRBJ2-7, with a tentative D call TRBD2 (7 bases). Between the trimmed V and J ends, which lost 6 bases and 0 bases, there was a span of 12 bases. This CDR3 is 14 amino acids long. Per germline, CDR1 MNHEY and CDR2 SVGAGI. The CDR3 sequence: CASRGASGSYEQYF. The CDR3, as DNA: TGTGCCAGCAGGGGGGCTAGCGGCTCCTACGAGCAGTACTTC.

The V gene is TRBV27, the J gene TRBJ2-5; tentative D call: TRBD1 (6 bases). Germline loops: CDR1 MNHEY, CDR2 SMNVEV (reference sequence). Trimming stripped 3 bases from V and 3 bases from J, with 14 bases between. The CDR3 consists of 15 residues. CDR3 region: CASSFYPGTKETQYF. The DNA of the CDR3 is TGTGCCAGCAGTTTTTACCCGGGGACAAAAGAGACCCAGTACTTC.

This chain joins TRBV4-3 and TRBJ2-4, with unresolved D. CDR1 and CDR2 (germline): LGHNA, YSLEER. The CDR3 has 16 residues. With 0 bases removed from V and 6 bases from J, the gap between germline ends came to 15 bases. The CDR3 loop is CASSQDRDGFGNIQYF. Written as DNA, the CDR3 is TGCGCCAGCAGCCAAGATAGAGACGGTTTCGGAAACATTCAGTACTTC.